This entry lists 10 T cell receptor beta chains sequenced from one sample in a study of blood T cell repertoires in COVID-19. The table came from immunoSEQ multiplex PCR; TCRdb's copy has only in-frame clones and leaves some out. The table lists hundreds of thousands of clones, 85% to 90% of them singletons, with roughly 6.6% in the top ten. The sample consisted of peripheral blood. These receptors were taken from a woman aged 70-85 years with COVID-19, enrolled during active disease.

The chain uses TRBV28 and TRBJ1-5, with a possible D match to TRBD1 (6 bases). This CDR3 contains 14 residues. Trimming took 6 bases from V and 2 from J, leaving 11 bases between them. Germline CDR1 is MDHEN and CDR2 is SYDVKM. For the CDR3, the DNA is TGTGCCAGCAGGAGAAACAGGGGCAATCAGCCCCAGCATTTT. Its protein product is CASRRNRGNQPQHF. Combining the CDR3 with reference TRBV28 and TRBJ1-5 gives the whole variable domain DVKVTQSSRYLVKRTGEKVFLECVQDMDHENMFWYRQDPGLGLRLIYFSYDVKMKEKGDIPEGYSVSREKKERFSLILESASTNQTSMYLCASRRNRGNQPQHFGDGTRLSIL.

This clone was counted a single time. The rearrangement links TRBV28 to TRBJ1-4, with D tentatively TRBD1 (6 bases). The germline V gene encodes CDR1 MDHEN and CDR2 SYDVKM. The V gene lost 1 base and the J gene lost 6 bases, with 21 bases spanning the gap. The CDR3 is 18 residues long. CDR3 nucleotide sequence: TGTGCCAGCAGTTTATTCCTGCCCCCAGGGGCATCCGATGAAAAACTGTTTTTT. This encodes CASSLFLPPGASDEKLFF. The variable domain in full, with the rest retrieved from reference TRBV28 and TRBJ1-4, is DVKVTQSSRYLVKRTGEKVFLECVQDMDHENMFWYRQDPGLGLRLIYFSYDVKMKEKGDIPEGYSVSREKKERFSLILESASTNQTSMYLCASSLFLPPGASDEKLFFGSGTQLSVL.

V and J are TRBV6-5 and TRBJ1-1, with 9 bases matching TRBD1. With 6 bases clipped from V and 6 bases from J, the junction kept 8 bases outside the gene matches. The CDR3 has 14 amino acids. Germline assignment: CDR1 MNHEY and CDR2 SVGAGI. The CDR3 DNA follows: TGTGCCAGCAGCGCAGGACAGGGGTACGCTGAAGCTTTCTTT. It yields the protein CASSAGQGYAEAFF.

There are a few counts of this clone. The rearrangement joins TRBV27 to TRBJ1-5; weak D call: TRBD1 (5 bases). This CDR3 has 12 amino acids. Trimming stripped 5 bases from V and 4 bases from J, with 6 bases between. Germline lookup yields CDR1 MNHEY and CDR2 SMNVEV (reference sequence). The CDR3 DNA sequence: TGTGCCAGCAGTAGGGGAAATCAGCCCCAGCATTTT. Its protein is CASSRGNQPQHF.

The chain couples TRBV5-1 to TRBJ1-5; D is unclear. Germline-derived CDR1 and CDR2 are SGHRS and YFSETQ. Trimming took off 0 bases at V and 6 bases at J, with 10 bases between the two ends. This CDR3 region has 14 residues. The CDR3 sequence: CASSLGGSGQPQHF. CDR3 nucleotide sequence: TGCGCCAGCAGCTTGGGTGGGTCGGGTCAGCCCCAGCATTTT.

The rearrangement links TRBV2 to TRBJ1-2; 8 nucleotides match TRBD1. The V gene's germline CDR1 is SNHLY and CDR2 FYNNEI. V was clipped by 4 bases and J by 2 bases; unmatched bases: 3. This CDR3 has 14 residues. The CDR3 region has the DNA TGTGCCAGCAGTGGACAGGGGTCAAACTATGGCTACACCTTC. Translated, it gives CASSGQGSNYGYTF.

This clone showed up just a few times. The chain recombines TRBV9 with TRBJ1-2, with TRBD1 matching 9 bases. J gave up 7 bases and V 4 bases, and 11 bases lay outside the gene matches. Looked up from germline, CDR1 is SGDLS and CDR2 is YYNGEE. This CDR3 region has 15 residues. The CDR3 bases are TGTGCCAGCAGCCTCCCCGGGACAGGGTCTTTTGGCTACACCTTC. Its translation: CASSLPGTGSFGYTF. Based on the CDR3 plus reference TRBV9 and TRBJ1-2, the full variable domain is DSGVTQTPKHLITATGQRVTLRCSPRSGDLSVYWYQQSLDQGLQFLIQYYNGEERAKGNILERFSAQQFPDLHSELNLSSLELGDSALYFCASSLPGTGSFGYTFGSGTRLTVV.

The V and J genes are TRBV7-6 and TRBJ1-2; tentative D call: TRBD1 (6 bases). The CDR3 sequence is 15 residues long. Germline V gene lookup returns CDR1 SGHVS and CDR2 FNYEAQ. Trimming removed 1 base from V and 3 bases from J, with 12 bases in between. The CDR3 DNA sequence: TGTGCCAGCAGCTTAGGTAACAGGGTCGACTATGGCTACACCTTC. Translation gives CASSLGNRVDYGYTF.

This sequence joins TRBV6-5 and TRBJ2-1, with 9 bases identical to TRBD2. The CDR3 extends over 15 amino acids. After removal of 8 bases from V and 2 bases from J, the junction contained 7 bases not matched to a gene. Germline V gene lookup returns CDR1 MNHEY and CDR2 SVGAGI. CDR3 amino acids: CASLSIAGAYNEQFF. The CDR3 DNA sequence: TGTGCCAGCCTTAGCATAGCGGGGGCCTACAATGAGCAGTTCTTC.

The chain links TRBV7-2 to TRBJ1-5; D is ambiguous. The CDR3 length is 13 residues. Deletions cut 1 base from V and 4 bases from J, with 5 bases between. Per the germline V gene, CDR1 is SGHTA and CDR2 is FQGNSA. The chain's CDR3 is CASSLERNQPQHF. The CDR3, as DNA: TGTGCCAGCAGCTTAGAGCGGAATCAGCCCCAGCATTTT. Full variable domain (missing parts from reference TRBV7-2 and TRBJ1-5): GAGVSQSPSNKVTEKGKDVELRCDPISGHTALYWYRQSLGQGLEFLIYFQGNSAPDKSGLPSDRFSAERTGGSVSTLTIQRTQQEDSAVYLCASSLERNQPQHFGDGTRLSIL.